This T cell receptor (beta chain) was profiled in a study of human T cells and chemical hapten exposure. As for the study in general: A mostly female patient group had alopecia areata, totalis or universalis. The study, taken as a whole, reports: The study found expanded TCRs formed significantly more large CDR3 similarity clusters than controls.

Time point of the sample: pre-sensitization, week 0. Specified treatment: therapeutic diphenylcyclopropenone sensitization with weekly scalp DPC. A note on this clonotype: Its antigen is undetermined.

Germline V gene sequence: CDR1 PRHDT, CDR2 FYEKMQ (reference sequence). This CDR3 has 17 residues. V lost 5 bases to trimming and J lost 3 bases, with 20 bases between them. Unique molecular identifiers were attached to individual cDNA molecules during library preparation. TCRdb processed the RACE reads anew with MiXCR; each CDR3 protein has one entry. This repertoire shows approximately 320,000 distinct CDR3 sequences, about 5% found once; its top ten account for about 8.2%. This sequence originates from a woman in her late teens or twenties with alopecia areata. Some clones in this sample may be carry-over from other donors' samples. The sequenced sample was whole blood, obtained in connection with sensitization to the hapten diphenylcyclopropenone (DPC). The chain employs TRBV13 and TRBJ1-5, with TRBD1 as a possible D gene (6 bases). CDR3 in amino acids: CASSRSGYGGSNQPQHF. DNA of the CDR3: TGTGCCAGCAGCCGAAGCGGTTATGGGGGCTCCAATCAGCCCCAGCATTTT.